These 12 T cell receptor beta chains share one sample of origin, sequenced in a study of identical twins. Via MiXCR, TCRdb re-called the 5' RACE reads, giving one row per CDR3 protein. Here the sample spans 650,000 to 800,000 distinct CDR3 sequences, roughly 8% being singletons. These data are also associated with another study on yellow fever vaccine responses in identical twins.

Source material: PBMCs. The receptor set was obtained from a woman aged 18-29 years in good health.

This clonotype was found many times. The chain couples TRBV12-3 or TRBV12-4 to TRBJ1-2, with TRBD1 identical over 10 bases. The CDR3 totals 14 residues. Trimming cost V 6 bases and J 5 bases; bases outside gene matches: 6. CDR3 DNA: TGTGCCAGCAGGGACGGACAGGGGGAATATGGCTACACCTTC. Residues: CASRDGQGEYGYTF.

This clonotype was detected ten times or more. This chain connects TRBV20-1 to TRBJ2-7; 10 bases line up with TRBD1. The CDR3 runs to 14 residues. The V and J ends lost 5 bases and 3 bases, in that order; junction bases with no gene match: 7. Germline V gene lookup returns CDR1 DFQATT and CDR2 SNEGSKA (reference sequence). For the CDR3, the DNA is TGCAGTGCTCAAGACAGGGGGCACTTCTACGAGCAGTACTTC. This encodes CSAQDRGHFYEQYF.

This clonotype has only a few counts. The V call is TRBV5-6, the J call TRBJ1-2; 7 nucleotides align to TRBD1. CDR1 and CDR2 from the germline V gene are SGHDT and YYEEEE. CDR3 length equals 15 residues. Germline trimming cut 2 bases from V and 1 base from J; bases unmatched to any gene: 5. In DNA form, the CDR3 reads TGTGCCAGCAGCTTCAGACAGGGCGGTAACTATGGCTACACCTTC. This encodes CASSFRQGGNYGYTF.

In this sample, this clonotype turned up a few times. The chain employs TRBV28 and TRBJ1-5, with D possibly TRBD1 on 5 matching bases. Germline CDR1 reads MDHEN; CDR2 reads SYDVKM. The ends were cut back, 8 bases at V and 6 bases at J, with 14 bases in the middle. The CDR3 covers 13 residues. The CDR3 DNA reads TGTGCCAGCGGGTCCAGGGTCAGTCAGCCCCAGCATTTT. This gives the protein CASGSRVSQPQHF. The variable domain in full, with the rest retrieved from reference TRBV28 and TRBJ1-5, is DVKVTQSSRYLVKRTGEKVFLECVQDMDHENMFWYRQDPGLGLRLIYFSYDVKMKEKGDIPEGYSVSREKKERFSLILESASTNQTSMYLCASGSRVSQPQHFGDGTRLSIL.

This clonotype was observed many times. This chain links TRBV27 with TRBJ2-1; 11 bases align to TRBD2. Germline V gene lookup returns CDR1 MNHEY and CDR2 SMNVEV (reference sequence). CDR3 length: 15 amino acids. The ends lost 2 bases at V and 10 bases at J; junction bases unmatched: 7. This CDR3 reads CASSLPLAGVGEQFF. Here the CDR3 DNA reads TGTGCCAGCAGTTTACCACTAGCGGGAGTGGGGGAGCAGTTCTTC.

The chain links TRBV7-9 to TRBJ2-5; TRBD2 matches at 8 bases. The CDR3 has 13 amino acids. The trim removed 5 bases at V and 4 bases at J, leaving 3 bases unmatched. Looked up from germline, CDR1 is SEHNR and CDR2 is FQNEAQ (reference sequence). CDR3 sequence reads: CASSEGLVETQYF. In DNA form, the CDR3 reads TGTGCCAGCAGCGAGGGACTAGTAGAGACCCAGTACTTC.

This clonotype appeared a few times. The chain joins TRBV4-3 to TRBJ2-1; D is perhaps TRBD1 or TRBD2 (5 bases each). There are 16 residues in the CDR3. The germline V and J ends were trimmed by 0 bases and 4 bases, with 13 bases remaining between them. Germline loops: CDR1 LGHNA, CDR2 YSLEER. As DNA, the CDR3 is TGCGCCAGCAGCCAAGAGGAACTAGGGGCGTACAATGAGCAGTTCTTC. It encodes CASSQEELGAYNEQFF.

This clonotype occurred many times. V is TRBV4-1 and J is TRBJ2-7; 13 bases are shared with TRBD2. In germline, CDR1 is MGHRA, CDR2 YSYEKL. The CDR3 contains 17 residues. Losses at the gene ends were 4 bases for V and 6 bases for J; bases not matched to a gene: 12. DNA of the CDR3: TGCGCCAGCAGCCGAGGGACTAGCGGGATATTGTTGGGCGAGCAGTACTTC. It yields the protein CASSRGTSGILLGEQYF.

This clonotype was counted between two and nine times. The V and J genes are TRBV2 and TRBJ2-3; D perhaps matches TRBD1 (6 bases). The V gene's germline CDR1 is SNHLY and CDR2 FYNNEI. The CDR3 covers 14 residues. Trimming took 8 bases from V and 3 from J, leaving 15 bases between them. CDR3 in DNA: TGTGCCAGCCGGCCCAGGGGCGGGACAGATACGCAGTATTTT. It specifies CASRPRGGTDTQYF.

This clonotype was recorded at least ten times. This chain connects TRBV9 to TRBJ2-3; 10 bases are shared with TRBD2. Germline V gene sequence: CDR1 SGDLS, CDR2 YYNGEE. The CDR3 contains 17 residues. V shed 0 bases and J 5 bases; nucleotides not matched to a gene: 9. CDR3 residues: CASSVDPAGGRLDTQYF. CDR3 DNA: TGTGCCAGCAGCGTAGACCCAGCGGGGGGGCGGCTAGATACGCAGTATTTT.

J is TRBJ2-1 and V is TRBV3-1; possible D gene TRBD2, 5 bases. Trimming removed 4 bases at V and 13 bases at J, with 11 bases between. The CDR3 is 11 residues long. Germline V gene sequence: CDR1 LGHDT, CDR2 YNNKEL (reference sequence). The CDR3: CASSRSGEQFF. The CDR3, as DNA: TGTGCCAGCAGCCGGTCCGGGGAACAGTTCTTC.

The chain joins TRBV20-1 to TRBJ2-7; 7 nucleotides match TRBD2. CDR3 length: 13 amino acids. With V trimmed by 5 bases and J by 2 bases, 6 bases remained unmatched. Germline V gene data show CDR1 as DFQATT and CDR2 as SNEGSKA (reference sequence). Here the CDR3 reads CSADGTTAYEQYF. The CDR3 coding sequence is TGCAGTGCTGACGGGACTACAGCCTACGAGCAGTACTTC.